This passage covers 25 T cell receptor beta chains from one sample sequenced in a study of shared clonotypes between healthy human individuals. Sequenced by immunoSEQ multiplex PCR; TCRdb stores in-frame clones only, minus some. Among 450,000 to 500,000 clones listed, approximately 81% were seen once. The sample consisted of PBMCs. The receptors derive from a woman aged 40 to 49 in good health. Some clones in this sample may be carry-over from other donors' samples.

This chain joins TRBV7-9 and TRBJ2-7; TRBD2 agrees at 7 bases. The V gene end was trimmed by 0 bases and the J gene end by 2 bases; junction bases not matched to a gene: 4. Germline V CDR1 and CDR2: SEHNR, FQNEAQ (reference sequence). There are 15 residues in the CDR3. The CDR3 sequence is CASSLAGGTPYEQYF. CDR3 DNA: TGTGCCAGCAGCTTAGCGGGAGGGACGCCCTACGAGCAGTACTTC.

Regarding this clone: The junction departs from germline at one end; a sequencing error may be responsible. The V gene is TRBV10-2, the J gene TRBJ2-1; TRBD2 matches at 10 bases. This CDR3 comprises 15 residues. The germline CDR1 and CDR2 sequences are WSHSY and SAAADI. The CDR3 nucleotides read TGTGCCATCAGGGAGCGGGAGGGTTCCTACAATGAGCAGTTCTTC. Its translation is CAIREREGSYNEQFF.

This sequence joins TRBV11-2 and TRBJ2-1, with 10 bases lining up with TRBD2. Losses at the gene ends were 6 bases for V and 4 bases for J; bases not matched to a gene: 6. Germline CDR1 SGHAT, CDR2 FQNNGV. The CDR3 consists of 15 residues. The CDR3 is CASRGISGRYNEQFF. CDR3 sequence (DNA): TGTGCCAGCAGGGGTATTAGCGGGAGGTACAATGAGCAGTTCTTC.

The chain combines TRBV28 with TRBJ1-2, with unresolved D. Trimming took 4 bases from V and 0 from J, leaving 15 bases between them. The CDR3 has 16 amino acids. CDR1 MDHEN and CDR2 SYDVKM come from the germline V gene. Here the CDR3 reads CASSSPYDNPNYGYTF. CDR3 bases: TGTGCCAGCAGTTCCCCCTACGACAATCCTAACTATGGCTACACCTTC.

This clone was observed a few times. The DNA of the CDR3 is TGCGCCAGCAGCAAGGACAGGATGAACACTGAAGCTTTCTTT. Translated, it gives CASSKDRMNTEAFF. The chain couples TRBV5-1 to TRBJ1-1; 7 bases fit TRBD1. V trimming: 4 bases; J trimming: 0 bases; junction bases outside the gene matches: 3. This CDR3 comprises 14 residues. CDR1 is SGHRS, CDR2 YFSETQ, per germline.

The chain employs TRBV30 and TRBJ1-2, with D unclear. V was pared by 4 bases and J by 2 bases, with 8 bases between. The germline V gene has CDR1 GTSNPN and CDR2 SVGIG (reference sequence). This CDR3 contains 12 residues. The CDR3 loop reads CAWTKLNYGYTF. CDR3 nucleotides: TGTGCCTGGACAAAACTAAACTATGGCTACACCTTC.

V and J are TRBV4-1 and TRBJ2-7; 11 nucleotides align to TRBD2. Germline assignment: CDR1 MGHRA and CDR2 YSYEKL. The trim removed 2 bases at V and 2 bases at J, leaving 5 bases unmatched. CDR3 length: 16 residues. The CDR3 here is CASSQQTSGAPYEQYF. DNA for the CDR3: TGCGCCAGCAGCCAACAGACTAGCGGGGCACCCTACGAGCAGTACTTC.

The chain has TRBV19 and TRBJ1-1; D is undetermined. The CDR3 is made up of 12 amino acids. Germline V gene sequence: CDR1 LNHDA, CDR2 SQIVND (reference sequence). Trimming pared 5 bases from V and 6 bases from J, leaving 10 bases between. As DNA, the CDR3 is TGTGCCAGTAGTCCGGGGATCGCTGAAGCTTTCTTT. Residues: CASSPGIAEAFF.

The chain's CDR3 is CATKADPSYNEQFF. CDR3 bases: TGTGCCACGAAAGCGGACCCCTCCTACAATGAGCAGTTCTTC. The V call is TRBV10-3, the J call TRBJ2-1; a weak D match, TRBD2 (5 bases). The V gene's germline CDR1 is ENHRY and CDR2 SYGVKD. V was pared by 10 bases and J by 0 bases, with 13 bases between. The CDR3 totals 14 residues.

Turning to this clone: This likely stems from a read error, as it lies one base from a far larger clone. The genes are TRBV5-6 and TRBJ2-5; maybe TRBD1 (5 bases). The J call is uncertain, as TRBJ2-7 better fits the DNA end. This CDR3 is 14 amino acids long. From germline, CDR1 is SGHDT and CDR2 YYEEEE. Here the CDR3 DNA reads TGTGCCAGCAGCCTTGGGGCAACCTCCTACGAGCAGTACTTC. Protein: CASSLGATSYEQYF.

The chain joins TRBV2 to TRBJ2-7; D not resolved. The V gene's germline CDR1 is SNHLY and CDR2 FYNNEI. The CDR3 is 12 amino acids. V was cut by 5 bases and J by 2 bases, with 7 bases left in between. CDR3 region: CASSRLPYEQYF. As DNA, the CDR3 is TGTGCCAGCAGTAGGCTTCCCTACGAGCAGTACTTC.

The chain employs TRBV5-1 and TRBJ2-7; 7 positions match TRBD1. After removal of 0 bases from V and 6 bases from J, the junction contained 3 bases not matched to a gene. The CDR3 length is 13 residues. Germline CDR1 SGHRS, CDR2 YFSETQ. CDR3 residues: CASSLDTGAEQYF. For the CDR3, the DNA is TGCGCCAGCAGCTTGGATACAGGGGCCGAGCAGTACTTC.

Points on this clone: The same CDR3 is also encoded by other DNA sequences in this sample. The chain is built from TRBV19 and TRBJ1-4, with 8 bases fitting TRBD1. CDR3 length: 15 residues. CDR1 and CDR2 (germline): LNHDA, SQIVND (reference sequence). J lost 3 bases, V lost 4 bases, and 4 bases had no gene match. CDR3 sequence: CASSTRQGPNEKLFF. CDR3 sequence (DNA): TGTGCCAGTAGTACCCGACAGGGGCCTAATGAAAAACTGTTTTTT. Combining the CDR3 with reference TRBV19 and TRBJ1-4 gives the whole variable domain DGGITQSPKYLFRKEGQNVTLSCEQNLNHDAMYWYRQDPGQGLRLIYYSQIVNDFQKGDIAEGYSVSREKKESFPLTVTSAQKNPTAFYLCASSTRQGPNEKLFFGSGTQLSVL.

This chain connects TRBV6-6 to TRBJ2-7; 8 bases map to TRBD2. CDR3 length equals 16 residues. The V gene end was trimmed by 2 bases and the J gene end by 5 bases; junction bases not matched to a gene: 11. Germline-derived CDR1 and CDR2 are MNHNY and SVGAGI (reference sequence). The CDR3 here is CASSYHAGGSSDEQYF. The CDR3 DNA follows: TGTGCCAGCAGTTACCACGCGGGAGGTAGTTCGGACGAGCAGTACTTC.

This chain connects TRBV14 to TRBJ2-7, with TRBD1 matching over 8 bases. There are 15 residues in the CDR3. The V segment lost 0 bases and the J segment 1 base; nucleotides outside the gene matches: 2. Germline CDR1 and CDR2: SGHDN and FVKESK. CDR3 in amino acids: CASSQEQGESYEQYF. In DNA form, the CDR3 reads TGTGCCAGCAGCCAAGAACAGGGGGAGTCCTACGAGCAGTACTTC.

This sequence joins TRBV28 and TRBJ1-5, with D perhaps matching TRBD1 (5 bases). V dropped 4 bases and J dropped 1 base, with 14 bases sitting between them. This CDR3 spans 16 amino acids. The germline V gene has CDR1 MDHEN and CDR2 SYDVKM. The chain's CDR3 is CASSSKHQGSNQPQHF. The CDR3 nucleotides read TGTGCCAGCAGTTCAAAACATCAGGGAAGCAATCAGCCCCAGCATTTT. The full variable domain, in which reference TRBV28 and TRBJ1-5 provide the parts outside the CDR3, is DVKVTQSSRYLVKRTGEKVFLECVQDMDHENMFWYRQDPGLGLRLIYFSYDVKMKEKGDIPEGYSVSREKKERFSLILESASTNQTSMYLCASSSKHQGSNQPQHFGDGTRLSIL.

Comment on this clone: Since a far larger clone is one base different, this is likely a read error. The genes are TRBV7-9 and TRBJ1-4; D gene uncertain. V lost 1 base and J lost 5, with 11 bases in between. The CDR3 totals 15 residues. Germline lookup yields CDR1 SEHNR and CDR2 FQNEAQ (reference sequence). The CDR3 is CASSLVGQWNEKLFF. For the CDR3, the DNA is TGTGCCAGCAGCTTAGTAGGGCAGTGGAATGAAAAACTGTTTTTT. Full variable domain (missing parts from reference TRBV7-9 and TRBJ1-4): DTGVSQNPRHKITKRGQNVTFRCDPISEHNRLYWYRQTLGQGPEFLTYFQNEAQLEKSRLLSDRFSAERPKGSFSTLEIQRTEQGDSAMYLCASSLVGQWNEKLFFGSGTQLSVL.

The V call is TRBV4-1, the J call TRBJ2-5, with 13 bases aligning to TRBD2. The CDR3 is 16 residues long. CDR1 and CDR2 (germline): MGHRA, YSYEKL. Losses at the gene ends were 4 bases for V and 2 bases for J; bases not matched to a gene: 4. Here the CDR3 DNA reads TGCGCCAGCAGCCCGGGACTAGCGGGGCTTCAAGAGACCCAGTACTTC. As protein: CASSPGLAGLQETQYF.

This rearrangement joins TRBV19 to TRBJ2-7; 11 bases map to TRBD1. Germline V CDR1 and CDR2: LNHDA, SQIVND (reference sequence). V lost 3 bases and J lost 2; bases outside the gene matches: 0. The CDR3 totals 14 residues. The CDR3 protein is CASSMGQGAYEQYF. The CDR3 DNA follows: TGTGCCAGTAGTATGGGACAGGGGGCCTACGAGCAGTACTTC.

The CDR3 spells CASRPSGDNEQFF. The CDR3 bases are TGTGCCAGCAGACCCAGCGGAGACAATGAGCAGTTCTTC. The J gene is TRBJ2-1, the V gene TRBV6-6, with D tentatively TRBD2 (5 bases). V was pared by 6 bases and J by 5 bases, with 11 bases between. This CDR3 is 13 amino acids long. CDR1 is MNHNY, CDR2 SVGAGI, per germline (reference sequence).

The chain carries TRBV7-9 and TRBJ2-1; 7 nucleotides align to TRBD2. The J segment lost 13 bases and the V segment lost 0 bases, leaving 6 bases of the junction unmatched. The CDR3 spans 13 residues. In germline, CDR1 is SEHNR, CDR2 FQNEAQ (reference sequence). CDR3 sequence: CASSLAGGSGQFF. CDR3 coding DNA: TGTGCCAGCAGCTTAGCCGGGGGGAGTGGACAGTTCTTC. The full variable domain, its missing parts supplied by reference TRBV7-9 and TRBJ2-1, is DTGVSQNPRHKITKRGQNVTFRCDPISEHNRLYWYRQTLGQGPEFLTYFQNEAQLEKSRLLSDRFSAERPKGSFSTLEIQRTEQGDSAMYLCASSLAGGSGQFFGPGTRLTVL.

The gene calls are TRBV5-1 and TRBJ2-2; no clear D gene. The CDR3 contains 15 residues. V was trimmed by 3 bases and J by 2 bases, leaving 11 bases between them. Germline V gene sequence: CDR1 SGHRS, CDR2 YFSETQ. The CDR3 spells CASSSSDGNTGELFF. The CDR3 nucleotides are TGCGCCAGCAGCTCCTCGGACGGTAACACCGGGGAGCTGTTTTTT. Combining the CDR3 with reference TRBV5-1 and TRBJ2-2 gives the whole variable domain KAGVTQTPRYLIKTRGQQVTLSCSPISGHRSVSWYQQTPGQGLQFLFEYFSETQRNKGNFPGRFSGRQFSNSRSEMNVSTLELGDSALYLCASSSSDGNTGELFFGEGSRLTVL.

Concerning this clone itself: A far larger clone is off by one base, so a read error is likely. J is TRBJ2-2 and V is TRBV30; D unclear. Germline V gene data show CDR1 as GTSNPN and CDR2 as SVGIG (reference sequence). Trimming left V 5 bases short and J 3 bases short, with 7 bases between. The CDR3 length is 12 residues. The DNA of the CDR3 is TGTGCCTGGCCGTGGGACACCGGGGAGCTGTTTTTT. Protein sequence: CAWPWDTGELFF. The full variable domain, with the rest looked up from reference TRBV30 and TRBJ2-2, is SQTIHQWPATLVQPVGSPLSLECTVEGTSNPNLYWYRQAAGRGLQLLFYSVGIGQISSEVPQNLSASRPQDRQFILSSKKLLLSDSGFYLCAWPWDTGELFFGEGSRLTVL.

At least ten counts were recorded for this clone. The identical CDR3 is also encoded by other nucleotide sequences in the sample. The chain recombines TRBV15 with TRBJ1-1, with TRBD1 identical over 8 bases. V lost 3 bases to trimming and J lost 4 bases; unmatched junction nucleotides: 1. This CDR3 has 13 residues. Germline values: CDR1 LNHNV, CDR2 YYDKDF (reference sequence). The CDR3 spells CATSRTGATEAFF. The CDR3 region has the DNA TGTGCCACCAGCAGGACAGGGGCCACTGAAGCTTTCTTT.

This chain joins TRBV5-6 and TRBJ2-7, with TRBD1 identical over 8 bases. The CDR3 extends over 12 amino acids. V lost 0 bases to trimming and J lost 13 bases; unmatched junction nucleotides: 6. Germline V gene sequence: CDR1 SGHDT, CDR2 YYEEEE. CDR3 nucleotide sequence: TGTGCCAGCAGCTTGGGGACAGGGAAACACTACTTC. Amino acid sequence: CASSLGTGKHYF.